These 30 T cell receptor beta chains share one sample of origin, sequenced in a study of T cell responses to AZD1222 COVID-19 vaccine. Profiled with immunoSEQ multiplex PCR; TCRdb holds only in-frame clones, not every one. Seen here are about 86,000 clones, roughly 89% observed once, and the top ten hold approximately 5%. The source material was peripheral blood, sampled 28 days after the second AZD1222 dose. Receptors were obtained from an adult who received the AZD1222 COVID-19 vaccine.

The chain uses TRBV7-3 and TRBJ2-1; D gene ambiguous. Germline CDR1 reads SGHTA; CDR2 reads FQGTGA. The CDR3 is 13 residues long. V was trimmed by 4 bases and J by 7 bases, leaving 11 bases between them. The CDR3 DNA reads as TGTGCCAGCAGCTCCGGAAGATCGAATGAGCAGTTCTTC. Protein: CASSSGRSNEQFF.

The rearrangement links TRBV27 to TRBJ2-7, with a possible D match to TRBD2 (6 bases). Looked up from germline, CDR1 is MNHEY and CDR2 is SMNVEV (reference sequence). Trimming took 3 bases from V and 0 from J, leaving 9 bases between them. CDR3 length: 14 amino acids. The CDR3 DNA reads TGTGCCAGCAGTTTGGCGCGGGGCTCCTACGAGCAGTACTTC. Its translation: CASSLARGSYEQYF.

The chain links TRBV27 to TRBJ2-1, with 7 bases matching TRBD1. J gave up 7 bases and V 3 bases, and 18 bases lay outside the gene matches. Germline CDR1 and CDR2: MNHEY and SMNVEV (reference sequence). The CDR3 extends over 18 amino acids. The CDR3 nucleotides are TGTGCCAGCAGTTTCGGAGGTCTTCAGGGGGTTATCTGGAATGAGCAGTTCTTC. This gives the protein CASSFGGLQGVIWNEQFF.

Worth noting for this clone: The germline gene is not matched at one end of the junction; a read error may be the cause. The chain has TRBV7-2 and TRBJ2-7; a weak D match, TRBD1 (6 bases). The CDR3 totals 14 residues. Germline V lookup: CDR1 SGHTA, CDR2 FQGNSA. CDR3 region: CASSPRQEFYAQYF. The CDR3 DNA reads TGTGCCAGCAGCCCCAGACAGGAATTCTACGCGCAGTACTTC.

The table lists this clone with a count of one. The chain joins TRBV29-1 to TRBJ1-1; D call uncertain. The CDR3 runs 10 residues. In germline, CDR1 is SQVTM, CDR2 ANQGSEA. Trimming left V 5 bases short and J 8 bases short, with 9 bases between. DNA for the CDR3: TGCAGCGTTCCTGGCTCCGAAGCTTTCTTT. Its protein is CSVPGSEAFF.

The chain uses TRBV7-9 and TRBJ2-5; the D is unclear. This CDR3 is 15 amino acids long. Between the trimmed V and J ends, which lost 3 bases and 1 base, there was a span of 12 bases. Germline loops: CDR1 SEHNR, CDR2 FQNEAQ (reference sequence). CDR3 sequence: CASSFPLLSQETQYF. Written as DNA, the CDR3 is TGTGCCAGCAGCTTTCCCTTATTAAGCCAAGAGACCCAGTACTTC.

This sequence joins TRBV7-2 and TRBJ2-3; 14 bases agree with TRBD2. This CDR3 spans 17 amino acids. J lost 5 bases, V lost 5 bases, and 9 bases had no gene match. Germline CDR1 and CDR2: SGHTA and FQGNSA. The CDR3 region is CASSPRTSGGPGDTQYF. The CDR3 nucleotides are TGTGCCAGCAGCCCCAGGACTAGCGGGGGGCCCGGAGATACGCAGTATTTT.

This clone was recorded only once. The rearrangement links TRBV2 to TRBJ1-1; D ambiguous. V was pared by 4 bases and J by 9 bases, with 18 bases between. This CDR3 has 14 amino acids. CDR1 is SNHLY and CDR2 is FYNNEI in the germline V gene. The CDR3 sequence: CASSVGGPTRQAFF. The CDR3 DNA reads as TGTGCCAGCAGTGTAGGCGGACCCACGCGCCAAGCTTTCTTT.

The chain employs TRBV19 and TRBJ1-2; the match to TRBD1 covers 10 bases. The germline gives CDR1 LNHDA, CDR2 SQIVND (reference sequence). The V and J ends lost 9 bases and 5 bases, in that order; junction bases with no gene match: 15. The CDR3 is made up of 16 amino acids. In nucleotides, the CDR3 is TGTGCCAGCACCGACAGGGGGCCCCTCTATGTGTATGGCTACACCTTC. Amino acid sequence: CASTDRGPLYVYGYTF.

The CDR3 reads CASGTGFSGNTIYF. The CDR3 bases are TGTGCCAGCGGGACAGGGTTCTCTGGAAACACCATATATTTT. The chain has TRBV27 and TRBJ1-3, with TRBD1 matching over 9 bases. Germline V gene lookup returns CDR1 MNHEY and CDR2 SMNVEV (reference sequence). The CDR3 covers 14 residues. V shed 8 bases and J 0 bases; nucleotides not matched to a gene: 2.

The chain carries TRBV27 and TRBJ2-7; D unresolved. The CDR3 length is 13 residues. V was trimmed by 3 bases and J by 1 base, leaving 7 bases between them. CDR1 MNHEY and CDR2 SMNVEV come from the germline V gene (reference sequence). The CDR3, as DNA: TGTGCCAGCAGTTTTGGGCCTTCCTACGAGCAGTACGTC. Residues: CASSFGPSYEQYV.

Written as DNA, the CDR3 is TGCAGTGCTACTGGGGTGTATGGCTACACCTTC. Its protein is CSATGVYGYTF. The chain couples TRBV20-1 to TRBJ1-2, with unresolved D. Between the trimmed V and J ends, which lost 4 bases and 5 bases, there was a span of 8 bases. CDR3 size: 11 residues. Germline V gene sequence: CDR1 DFQATT, CDR2 SNEGSKA (reference sequence).

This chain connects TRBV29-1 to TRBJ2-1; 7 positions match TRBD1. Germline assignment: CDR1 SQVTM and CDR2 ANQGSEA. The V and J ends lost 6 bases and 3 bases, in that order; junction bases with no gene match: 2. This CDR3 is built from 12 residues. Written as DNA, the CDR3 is TGCAGCGTGAGGACAGGCTACAATGAGCAGTTCTTC. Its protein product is CSVRTGYNEQFF.

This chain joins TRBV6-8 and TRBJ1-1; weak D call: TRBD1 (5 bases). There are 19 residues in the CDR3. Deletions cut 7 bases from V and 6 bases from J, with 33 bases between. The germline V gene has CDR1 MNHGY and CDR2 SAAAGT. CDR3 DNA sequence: TGTGCCAGCACCCACCTGCGGATGGGGGTCTGTCCCCTTGTTTCTGAAGCTTTCTTT. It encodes CASTHLRMGVCPLVSEAFF.

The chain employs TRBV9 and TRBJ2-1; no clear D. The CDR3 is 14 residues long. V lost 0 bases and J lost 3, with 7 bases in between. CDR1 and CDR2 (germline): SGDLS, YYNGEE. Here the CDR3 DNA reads TGTGCCAGCAGCGTAGAAACGGACTACAATGAGCAGTTCTTC. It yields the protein CASSVETDYNEQFF.

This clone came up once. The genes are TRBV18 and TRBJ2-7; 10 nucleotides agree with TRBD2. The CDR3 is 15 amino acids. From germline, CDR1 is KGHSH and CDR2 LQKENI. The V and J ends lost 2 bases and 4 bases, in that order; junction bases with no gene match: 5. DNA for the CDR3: TGTGCCAGCTCACCATCAGCGGGGGGGGTTTACGAGCAGTACGTC. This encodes CASSPSAGGVYEQYV.

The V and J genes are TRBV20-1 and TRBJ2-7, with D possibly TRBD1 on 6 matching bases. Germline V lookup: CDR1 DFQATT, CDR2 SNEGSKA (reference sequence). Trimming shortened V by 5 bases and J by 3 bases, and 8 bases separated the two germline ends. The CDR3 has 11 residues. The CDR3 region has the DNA TGCAGTGCTGCGGACAGCTACGAGCAGTACTTC. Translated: CSAADSYEQYF.

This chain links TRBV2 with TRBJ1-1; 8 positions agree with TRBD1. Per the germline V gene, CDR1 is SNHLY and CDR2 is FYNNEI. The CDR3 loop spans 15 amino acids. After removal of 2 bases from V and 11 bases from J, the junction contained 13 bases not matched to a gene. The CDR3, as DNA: TGTGCCAGCAGTGAAATCGACAGGGGCCTCGATACGGCTTTCTTT. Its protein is CASSEIDRGLDTAFF.

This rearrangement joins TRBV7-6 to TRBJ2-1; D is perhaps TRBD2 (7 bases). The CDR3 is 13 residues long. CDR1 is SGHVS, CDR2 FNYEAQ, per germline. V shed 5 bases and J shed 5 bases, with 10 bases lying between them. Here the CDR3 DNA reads TGTGCCAGCAGCACGGGGGGCGACAATGAGCAGTTCTTC. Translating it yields CASSTGGDNEQFF.

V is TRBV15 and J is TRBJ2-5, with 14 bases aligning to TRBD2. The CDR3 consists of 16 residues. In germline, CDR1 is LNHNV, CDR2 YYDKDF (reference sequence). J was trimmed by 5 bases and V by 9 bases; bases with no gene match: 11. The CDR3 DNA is TGTGCCACTGATGCCGGGACTAGCGGGGGACGGGAGACCCAGTACTTC. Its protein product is CATDAGTSGGRETQYF.

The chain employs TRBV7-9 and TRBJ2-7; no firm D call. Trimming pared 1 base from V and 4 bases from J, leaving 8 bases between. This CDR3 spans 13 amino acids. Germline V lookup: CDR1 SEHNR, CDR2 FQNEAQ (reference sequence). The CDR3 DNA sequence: TGTGCCAGCAGCTTAGTAGCCAATTACGAGCAGTACGTC. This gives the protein CASSLVANYEQYV.

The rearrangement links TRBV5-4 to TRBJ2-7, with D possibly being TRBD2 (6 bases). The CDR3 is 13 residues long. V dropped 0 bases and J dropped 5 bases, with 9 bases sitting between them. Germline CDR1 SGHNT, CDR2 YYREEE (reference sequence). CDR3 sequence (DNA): TGTGCCAGCAGCTTGGCCGGGAGAAACGAGCAGTACTTC. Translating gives CASSLAGRNEQYF.

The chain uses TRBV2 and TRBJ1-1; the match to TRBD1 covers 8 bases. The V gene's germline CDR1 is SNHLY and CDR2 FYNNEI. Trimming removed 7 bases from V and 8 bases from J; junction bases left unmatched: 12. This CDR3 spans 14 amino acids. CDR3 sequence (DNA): TGTGCCAGCACAAAGGGACAGGCCTTAGGCGAAGCTTTCTTT. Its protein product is CASTKGQALGEAFF.

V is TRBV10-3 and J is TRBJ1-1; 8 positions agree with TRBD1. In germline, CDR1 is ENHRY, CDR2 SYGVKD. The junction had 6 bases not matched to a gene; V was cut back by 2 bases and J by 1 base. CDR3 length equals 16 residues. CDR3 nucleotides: TGTGCCATCAGTGAGGGACAGGGTCGGCGGAACACTGAAGCTTTCTTT. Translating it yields CAISEGQGRRNTEAFF.

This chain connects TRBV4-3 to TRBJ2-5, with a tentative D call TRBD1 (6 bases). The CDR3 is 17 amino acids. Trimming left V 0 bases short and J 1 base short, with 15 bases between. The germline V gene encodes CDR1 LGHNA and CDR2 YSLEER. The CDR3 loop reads CASSQDLGRGFQETQYF. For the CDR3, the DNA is TGCGCCAGCAGCCAAGATCTGGGCAGGGGCTTCCAAGAGACCCAGTACTTC.

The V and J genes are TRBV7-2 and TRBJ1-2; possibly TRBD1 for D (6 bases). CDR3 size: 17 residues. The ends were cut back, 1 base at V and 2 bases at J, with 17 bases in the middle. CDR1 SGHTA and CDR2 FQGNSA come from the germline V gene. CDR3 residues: CASSLVAGGEGNYGYTF. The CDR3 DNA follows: TGTGCCAGCAGCTTAGTGGCCGGGGGCGAGGGAAACTATGGCTACACCTTC. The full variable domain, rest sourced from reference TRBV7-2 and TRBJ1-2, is GAGVSQSPSNKVTEKGKDVELRCDPISGHTALYWYRQSLGQGLEFLIYFQGNSAPDKSGLPSDRFSAERTGGSVSTLTIQRTQQEDSAVYLCASSLVAGGEGNYGYTFGSGTRLTVV.

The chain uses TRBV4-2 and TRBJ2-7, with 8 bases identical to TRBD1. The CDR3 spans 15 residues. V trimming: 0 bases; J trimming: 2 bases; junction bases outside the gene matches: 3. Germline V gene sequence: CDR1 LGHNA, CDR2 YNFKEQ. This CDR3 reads CASSQEGDRTYEQYV. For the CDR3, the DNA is TGTGCCAGCAGCCAAGAGGGGGACAGGACCTACGAGCAGTACGTC.

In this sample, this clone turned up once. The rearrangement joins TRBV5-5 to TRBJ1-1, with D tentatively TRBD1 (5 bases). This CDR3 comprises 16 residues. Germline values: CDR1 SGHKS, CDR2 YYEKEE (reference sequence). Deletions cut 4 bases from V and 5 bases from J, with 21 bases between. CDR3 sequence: CASSTAMGESETEAFF. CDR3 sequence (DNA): TGTGCCAGCAGCACCGCTATGGGGGAGTCGGAGACTGAAGCTTTCTTT.

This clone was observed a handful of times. CDR3 in DNA: TGTGCCAGCAGTGAACCCGGGAGTAACACCTACGAGCAGTACGTC. It specifies CASSEPGSNTYEQYV. The V gene is TRBV6-1, the J gene TRBJ2-7, with D maybe TRBD2 (6 bases). CDR3 length: 15 amino acids. With 2 bases removed from V and 2 bases from J, the gap between germline ends came to 13 bases. Germline assignment: CDR1 MNHNS and CDR2 SASEGT.

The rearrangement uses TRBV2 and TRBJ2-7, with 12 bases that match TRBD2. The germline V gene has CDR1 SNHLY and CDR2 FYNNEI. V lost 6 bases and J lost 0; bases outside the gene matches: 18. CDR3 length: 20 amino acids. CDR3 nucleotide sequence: TGTGCCAGCAGGGGGCCCCCTAGCGGGGGGGCCGTTTTTACCTCCTACGAGCAGTACGTC. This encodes CASRGPPSGGAVFTSYEQYV.